Reported below is one T cell receptor beta chain. The antigen remains unidentified. This sample is drawn from a study of cytomegalovirus exposure and HLA in healthy donors. Study-level findings and limits: Reportedly, HLA-A and HLA-B alleles of most subjects were accurately predicted from TCR beta. Only CMV serostatus was available as immune exposure information.

The PCR made use of 60 Vbeta and 13 Jbeta primers. Assay used: immunoSEQ multiplex PCR; TCRdb lists only in-frame clones, some missing. The sample carries more than 45,000 clones, 82% recorded once. Sample: PBMCs. This receptor was obtained from a young man in good health and CMV-seronegative.

CDR3 amino acids: CASSPSGGAIDTQYF. CDR3 coding DNA: TGTGCCAGCAGTCCTAGCGGGGGGGCGATAGATACGCAGTATTTT. The chain joins TRBV28 to TRBJ2-3; TRBD2 matches 12 bases. Germline V lookup: CDR1 MDHEN, CDR2 SYDVKM. V lost 5 bases to trimming and J lost 5 bases; unmatched junction nucleotides: 5. This CDR3 region has 15 residues.